The source of this T cell receptor beta chain is a study of cytomegalovirus exposure and HLA in healthy donors. For this clone: As yet, its antigen is unknown.

CDR1 is SGDLS and CDR2 is YYNGEE in the germline V gene. The CDR3 loop spans 14 amino acids. Trimming took off 3 bases at V and 5 bases at J, with 9 bases between the two ends. The PCR had 60 Vbeta and 13 Jbeta primers. Produced via immunoSEQ multiplex PCR; TCRdb's table is partial and in-frame only. The profile shows some 180,000 clones, 76% of them singletons. Study results and caveats: Later analysis associated a missense DCLRE1C variant with TCR beta V- and J-gene trimming. Later analysis suggested most CMV-associated TCR beta chains were HLA-restricted.

The receptor was derived from a man younger than 35 in good health and CMV-seronegative. Sequencing used PBMCs. The chain carries TRBV9 and TRBJ1-6; possibly TRBD1 for D (6 bases). Here the CDR3 reads CASSAGQNNSPLHF. CDR3 coding DNA: TGTGCCAGCAGCGCCGGACAGAATAATTCACCCCTCCACTTT.